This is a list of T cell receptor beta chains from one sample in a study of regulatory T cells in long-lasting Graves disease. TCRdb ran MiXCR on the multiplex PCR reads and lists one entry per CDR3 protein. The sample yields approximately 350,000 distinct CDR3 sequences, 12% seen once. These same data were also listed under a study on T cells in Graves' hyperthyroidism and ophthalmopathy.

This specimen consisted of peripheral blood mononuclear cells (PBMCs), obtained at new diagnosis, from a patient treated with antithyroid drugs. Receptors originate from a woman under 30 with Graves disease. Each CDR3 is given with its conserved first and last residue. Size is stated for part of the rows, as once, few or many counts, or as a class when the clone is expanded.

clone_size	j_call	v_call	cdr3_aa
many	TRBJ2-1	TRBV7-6	CASSLGGHRWNEQFF
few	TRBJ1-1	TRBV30	CAWSVHVKTEAFF
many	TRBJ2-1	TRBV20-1	CSASNNEQFF
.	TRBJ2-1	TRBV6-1	CASSTTGESYNEQFF
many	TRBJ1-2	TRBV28	CASTRRVRGVNYGYTF
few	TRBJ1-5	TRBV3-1	CASSQVPGTNQPQHF
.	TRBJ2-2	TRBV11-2	CASSLMGRGTGELFF
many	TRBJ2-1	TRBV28	CASSFQGDEQFF
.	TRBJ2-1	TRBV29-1	CSVVKSNEQFF
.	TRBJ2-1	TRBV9	CASSGMGQGAGDEQFF
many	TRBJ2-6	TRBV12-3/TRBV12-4	CASSFGSSGANVLTF
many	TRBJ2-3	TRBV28	CASSLLAPEVSF
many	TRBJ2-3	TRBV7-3	CASSFYGQRTDTQYF
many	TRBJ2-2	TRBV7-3	CASSLIWASGRSTGELFF
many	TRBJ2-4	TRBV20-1	CSAPTSEAGLRGIQYF
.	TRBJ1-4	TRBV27	CASSLSIRGDLLFF
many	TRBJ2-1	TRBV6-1	CASSEGEQFF
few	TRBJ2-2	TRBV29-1	CSGRANTGELFF
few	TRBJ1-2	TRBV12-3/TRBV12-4	CASRPPGLNYGYTF
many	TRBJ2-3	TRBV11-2	CASSPRVSGFTDTQYF
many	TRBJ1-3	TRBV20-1	CSATPQVSGNTIYF
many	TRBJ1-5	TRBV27	CASSFQGIKKWPQHF
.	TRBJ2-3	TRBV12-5	CASGLALGVLLTDTQYF
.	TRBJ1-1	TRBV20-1	CSARSLQDRVFHGAFF
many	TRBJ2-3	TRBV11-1	CASSRRLAGGTDTQYF
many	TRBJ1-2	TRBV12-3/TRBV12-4	CAIPNPTGANYGYTF
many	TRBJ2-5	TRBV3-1	CASSQDRTSGGQETQYF
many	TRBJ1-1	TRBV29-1	CSVCPDMNTEAFF
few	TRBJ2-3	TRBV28	CASRGDTAFTDTQYF
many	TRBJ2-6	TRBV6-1	CASRNTGPAWGANVLTF
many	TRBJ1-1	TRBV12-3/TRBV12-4	CASSLPFGTGKGNTEAFF
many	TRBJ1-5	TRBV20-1	CSASTGVSQPQHF
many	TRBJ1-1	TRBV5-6	CASSLGGLLAEAFF
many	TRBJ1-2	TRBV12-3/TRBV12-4	CASSLAAGGIGYTF
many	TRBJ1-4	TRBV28	CASSLNVDLPPTEKLFF
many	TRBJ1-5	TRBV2	CASTGTVDQPQHF
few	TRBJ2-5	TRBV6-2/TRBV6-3	CASSYGGGPQETQYF
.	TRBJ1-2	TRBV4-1	CASSQDDSGRYGYTF
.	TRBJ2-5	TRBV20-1	CSAEARDLGVETQYF
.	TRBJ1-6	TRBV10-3	CAISAFGSSPLHF
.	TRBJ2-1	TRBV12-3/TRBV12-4	CASSIEDIYNEQFF
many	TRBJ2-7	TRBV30	CAWSEGAGWSYEQYF
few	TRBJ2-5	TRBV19	CASRPGGSSVGETQYF
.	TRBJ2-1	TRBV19	CATSGRSNEQFF
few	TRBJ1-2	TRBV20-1	CSAPTYREGSYGYTF